The clone carrying this T cell receptor (beta chain) was found a few times. The antigen is undetermined. The data stem from a study of OX40 agonist ivuxolimab in advanced cancers. About the study: As their treatment, patients were administered ivuxolimab, an agonistic anti-OX40 (CD134) antibody. Earlier anti-PD-1, anti-PD-L1 or anti-CTLA-4 therapy was permitted; over 35% had received some. Partial responses were achieved by three patients, of whom one had hepatocellular carcinoma and two had cutaneous melanoma. Whole-study results and caveats: On average, CD8+ T cells had more expanded clones than CD4+.

Some clones are missing from TCRdb's copy, which holds only in-frame ones; the method was immunoSEQ multiplex PCR. The repertoire holds 60,000 or so clones, 85% to 90% seen once, with about 12% in the top ten. Germline CDR1 SGHAT, CDR2 FQNNGV. The CDR3 is made up of 13 amino acids. The V end was cut by 3 bases, the J end by 4 bases, with 8 bases between. The TCR was taken from an adult with an advanced solid tumor such as melanoma, head and neck, liver or kidney cancer. The rearrangement links TRBV11-2 to TRBJ2-3, with D tentatively TRBD1 (5 bases). The starting material was CD4+ or CD8+ T cells sorted from blood, obtained in a trial of the OX40 agonist ivuxolimab. CDR3 amino acids: CASSFQGADTQYF. As DNA, the CDR3 is TGTGCCAGCAGCTTCCAGGGCGCAGATACGCAGTATTTT.